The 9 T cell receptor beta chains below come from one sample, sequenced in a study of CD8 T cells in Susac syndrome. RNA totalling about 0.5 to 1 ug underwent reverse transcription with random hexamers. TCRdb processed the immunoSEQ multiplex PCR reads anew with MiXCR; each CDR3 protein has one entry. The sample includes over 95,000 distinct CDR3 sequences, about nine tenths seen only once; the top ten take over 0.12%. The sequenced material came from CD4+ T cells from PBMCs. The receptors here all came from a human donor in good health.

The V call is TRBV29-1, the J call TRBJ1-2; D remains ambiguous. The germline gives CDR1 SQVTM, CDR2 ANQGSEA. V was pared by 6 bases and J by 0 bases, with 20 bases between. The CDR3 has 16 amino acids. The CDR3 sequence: CSVVPNQAPANYGYTF. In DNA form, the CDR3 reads TGCAGCGTCGTACCCAATCAAGCCCCAGCTAACTATGGCTACACCTTC.

The CDR3 DNA is TGTGCCAGCAGATTCGGACCAACCGGGTACCCAGATACGCAGTATTTT. Residues: CASRFGPTGYPDTQYF. The genes are TRBV7-2 and TRBJ2-3; unclear D gene. CDR3 size: 16 residues. Germline V gene data show CDR1 as SGHTA and CDR2 as FQGNSA. Trimming took off 6 bases at V and 4 bases at J, with 20 bases between the two ends.

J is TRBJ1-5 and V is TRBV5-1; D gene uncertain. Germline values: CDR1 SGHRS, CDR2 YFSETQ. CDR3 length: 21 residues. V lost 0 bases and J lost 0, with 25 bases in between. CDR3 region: CASSLEGTWAEEVSSNQPQHF. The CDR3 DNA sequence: TGCGCCAGCAGCTTGGAGGGCACCTGGGCAGAGGAAGTGAGTAGCAATCAGCCCCAGCATTTT.

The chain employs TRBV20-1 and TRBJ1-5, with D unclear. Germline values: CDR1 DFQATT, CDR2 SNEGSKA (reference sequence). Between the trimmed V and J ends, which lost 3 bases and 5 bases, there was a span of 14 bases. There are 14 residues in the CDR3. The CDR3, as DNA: TGCAGTGCTAGTATCGGGGTTCGGGATCAGCCCCAGCATTTT. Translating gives CSASIGVRDQPQHF.

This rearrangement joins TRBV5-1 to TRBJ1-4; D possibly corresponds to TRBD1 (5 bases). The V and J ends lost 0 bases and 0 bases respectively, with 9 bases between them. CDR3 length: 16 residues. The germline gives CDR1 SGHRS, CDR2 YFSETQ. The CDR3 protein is CASSLVGTPTNEKLFF. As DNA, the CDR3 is TGCGCCAGCAGCTTGGTTGGGACGCCAACTAATGAAAAACTGTTTTTT.

CDR3 in DNA: TGTGCCAGCAGTTTCGGTATGCAGGGGCCCACCGGGGAGCTGTTTTTT. Amino acids: CASSFGMQGPTGELFF. V is TRBV28 and J is TRBJ2-2; the D gene is possibly TRBD1 (6 bases). The CDR3 extends over 16 amino acids. The V gene's germline CDR1 is MDHEN and CDR2 SYDVKM. V lost 3 bases to trimming and J lost 4 bases, with 15 bases between them.

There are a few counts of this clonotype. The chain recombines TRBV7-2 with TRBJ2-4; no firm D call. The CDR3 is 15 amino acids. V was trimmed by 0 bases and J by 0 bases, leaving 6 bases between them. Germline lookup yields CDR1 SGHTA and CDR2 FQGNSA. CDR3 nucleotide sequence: TGTGCCAGCAGCTTAGCGGATATAGCCAAAAACATTCAGTACTTC. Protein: CASSLADIAKNIQYF.

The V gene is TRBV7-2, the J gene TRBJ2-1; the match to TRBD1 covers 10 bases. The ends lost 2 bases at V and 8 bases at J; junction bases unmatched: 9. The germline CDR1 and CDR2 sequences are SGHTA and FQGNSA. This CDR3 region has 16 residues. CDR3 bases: TGTGCCAGCAGCTTATATGGTGGGGACAGGGGCTATGAGCAGTTCTTC. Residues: CASSLYGGDRGYEQFF.

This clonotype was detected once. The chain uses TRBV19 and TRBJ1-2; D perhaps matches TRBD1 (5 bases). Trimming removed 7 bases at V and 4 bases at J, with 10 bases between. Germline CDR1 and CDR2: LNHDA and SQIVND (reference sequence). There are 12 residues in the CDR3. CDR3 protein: CASITGSYGYTF. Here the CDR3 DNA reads TGTGCCAGTATTACAGGAAGCTATGGCTACACCTTC.